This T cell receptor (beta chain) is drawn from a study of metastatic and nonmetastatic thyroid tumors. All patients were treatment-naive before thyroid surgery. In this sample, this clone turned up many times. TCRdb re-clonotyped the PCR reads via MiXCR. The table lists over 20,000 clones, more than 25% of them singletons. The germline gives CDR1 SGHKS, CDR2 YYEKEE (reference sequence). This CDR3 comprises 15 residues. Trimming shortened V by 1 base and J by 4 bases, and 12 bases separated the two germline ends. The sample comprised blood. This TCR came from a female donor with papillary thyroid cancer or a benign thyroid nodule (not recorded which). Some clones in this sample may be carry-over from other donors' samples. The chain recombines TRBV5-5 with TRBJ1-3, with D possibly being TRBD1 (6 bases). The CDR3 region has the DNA TGTGCCAGCAGCTTGCAGGGGAATCTAGGAAACACCATATATTTT. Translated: CASSLQGNLGNTIYF.